This T cell receptor beta chain appears in the sequencing data of a study of CXCR3-negative and CXCR3-positive naive CD8 T cells. Study findings and constraints: For memory CD8+ cells diversity was much lower, but both naive subsets had comparably high diversity. Most assays were run on fresh PBMCs (CXCR3 expression partially decreased after cryopreservation). Within a donor, both naive subsets shared TRBV-TRBJ usage, unlike memory cells.

With respect to this clonotype: Its antigen is as yet unknown.

CD45RO-CCR7+CD27+CD95- was the phenotype of naive CD8+ T cells. Looked up from germline, CDR1 is LNHDA and CDR2 is SQIVND (reference sequence). The CDR3 totals 12 residues. TRB cDNA was prepared as libraries by UMI-labeled 5' RACE. For each CDR3 protein, TCRdb gives one entry from its re-call of the 5' RACE reads, without DNA. The repertoire table contains under 50,000 distinct CDR3 sequences. Specimen: naive CXCR3- CD8+ T cells from blood. The subset was: CD45RO-CCR7+CD27+CD95- naive CD8+ T cells lacking CXCR3 (TNR3-). The receptor was derived from a human donor in good health. Some clones in this sample may be carry-over from other donors' samples. The rearrangement joins TRBV19 to TRBJ2-1; TCRdb's D call of TRBD2 is untestable without DNA. The CDR3 sequence is CASSIRETEQFF.